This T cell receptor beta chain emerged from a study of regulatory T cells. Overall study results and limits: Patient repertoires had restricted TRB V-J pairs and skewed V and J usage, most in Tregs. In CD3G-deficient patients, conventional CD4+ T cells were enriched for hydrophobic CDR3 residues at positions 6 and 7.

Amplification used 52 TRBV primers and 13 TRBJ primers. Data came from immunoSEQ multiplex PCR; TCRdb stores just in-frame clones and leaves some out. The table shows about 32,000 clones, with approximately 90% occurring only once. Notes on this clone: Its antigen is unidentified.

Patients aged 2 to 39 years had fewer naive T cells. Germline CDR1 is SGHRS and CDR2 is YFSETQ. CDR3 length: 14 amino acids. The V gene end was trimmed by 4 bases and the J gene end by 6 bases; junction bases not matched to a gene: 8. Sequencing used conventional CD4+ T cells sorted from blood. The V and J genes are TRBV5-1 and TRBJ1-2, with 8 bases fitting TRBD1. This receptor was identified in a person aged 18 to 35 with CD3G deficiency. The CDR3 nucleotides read TGCGCCAGCAGCGGGGTCGGGACAGGCGATGGCTACACCTTC. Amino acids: CASSGVGTGDGYTF. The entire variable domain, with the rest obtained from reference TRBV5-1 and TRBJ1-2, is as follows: KAGVTQTPRYLIKTRGQQVTLSCSPISGHRSVSWYQQTPGQGLQFLFEYFSETQRNKGNFPGRFSGRQFSNSRSEMNVSTLELGDSALYLCASSGVGTGDGYTFGSGTRLTVV.